The TCR beta chain under discussion was sequenced for a study of blood T cell repertoires in COVID-19. As for the study in general: COVID-19 samples from acute and convalescent phases originated in the United States, Italy and Spain. The analysed material was cDNA or gDNA that came from T cells, B-cell-depleted T cells, or PBMCs.

Recruited during active infection, patients (from Seattle) were subsequently followed longitudinally. Original analysis: Amplifying reference gene primers gave estimates of nucleated cell counts. The table came from immunoSEQ multiplex PCR; TCRdb's copy has only in-frame clones and leaves some out. For V, J and clone size, that table is used; D and trimming come from the DNA. The top ten hold about 1.9% of the sample, which has some 120,000 clones, approximately 90% seen once. This TCR came from a man aged 45-60 years with COVID-19, enrolled during active disease. The specimen sequenced was peripheral blood.

In DNA form, the CDR3 reads TGTGCCTGGAGTGGCGGTCGAGCGGGAGGGTACGAGCAGTACTTC. Its translation is CAWSGGRAGGYEQYF. This chain uses TRBV30 with TRBJ2-7; TRBD2 agrees at 10 bases. CDR1 is GTSNPN and CDR2 is SVGIG in the germline V gene (reference sequence). After removal of 1 base from V and 4 bases from J, the junction contained 7 bases not matched to a gene. The CDR3 is made up of 15 amino acids.